The 2 T cell receptor beta chains reported below all come from one sample, sequenced in a study of cytomegalovirus exposure and HLA in healthy donors. PCR primers comprised 60 Vbeta and 13 Jbeta primers. Profiling relied on immunoSEQ multiplex PCR, and the TCRdb table lists in-frame clones only, not all of them. The sample lists some 200,000 clones, roughly four fifths occurring once. Sequenced: PBMCs. Receptor source: a man in his fifties or sixties in good health and CMV-seronegative.

The chain uses TRBV2 and TRBJ1-5; 11 nucleotides line up with TRBD1. This CDR3 region has 13 residues. The V gene's germline CDR1 is SNHLY and CDR2 FYNNEI. The V gene end was trimmed by 7 bases and the J gene end by 6 bases; junction bases not matched to a gene: 2. CDR3 sequence (DNA): TGTGCCAGCACCGGGACAGGGGGTCAGCCCCAGCATTTT. Its translation: CASTGTGGQPQHF.

V gene TRBV7-8 combines with J gene TRBJ2-7; 14 nucleotides agree with TRBD2. The germline V gene encodes CDR1 SGHVS and CDR2 FQNEAQ. CDR3 length: 16 amino acids. Trimming at V came to 5 bases and at J to 1 base, leaving 4 bases not matched to a gene. CDR3 nucleotides: TGTGCCAGCAGCCCCAGGACTAGCGGGGGGTCCTACGAGCAGTACTTC. Its translation: CASSPRTSGGSYEQYF.